Below are 21 T cell receptor beta chains sequenced from a single sample in a study of blood T cell repertoires in COVID-19. TCRdb's table, derived via immunoSEQ multiplex PCR, lists solely in-frame clones and lacks some. Among under 250,000 clones listed, around 84% were seen once. Sequenced material: peripheral blood. Every receptor here comes from a woman in her fifties or sixties who had recovered from COVID-19.

J is TRBJ2-1 and V is TRBV19, with 9 bases that match TRBD2. CDR1 and CDR2 (germline): LNHDA, SQIVND (reference sequence). V lost 4 bases to trimming and J lost 1 base; unmatched junction nucleotides: 2. The CDR3 has 15 amino acids. CDR3 loop: CASSRGLASYNEQFF. DNA of the CDR3: TGTGCCAGTAGTAGGGGACTAGCTTCCTACAATGAGCAGTTCTTC.

This chain links TRBV27 with TRBJ1-2; tentative D call: TRBD1 (5 bases). Trimming removed 6 bases from V and 1 base from J, with 12 bases in between. Germline V lookup: CDR1 MNHEY, CDR2 SMNVEV (reference sequence). CDR3 length: 14 amino acids. CDR3 DNA sequence: TGTGCCAGCAGCCTAAACAGGAATAACTATGGCTACACCTTC. Protein product: CASSLNRNNYGYTF.

The chain couples TRBV5-4 to TRBJ2-3, with D maybe TRBD1 (5 bases). This CDR3 contains 14 residues. Trimming left V 0 bases short and J 2 bases short, with 7 bases between. Per germline, CDR1 SGHNT and CDR2 YYREEE (reference sequence). The CDR3 is CASSLGQSTDTQYF. CDR3 nucleotide sequence: TGTGCCAGCAGCTTGGGACAGTCCACAGATACGCAGTATTTT.

The genes are TRBV10-1 and TRBJ2-1; D is perhaps TRBD2 (6 bases). Trimming removed 8 bases at V and 8 bases at J, with 16 bases between. The CDR3 consists of 13 residues. CDR1 and CDR2 (germline): WNHNN, SYGVQD (reference sequence). CDR3: CASLASVGDEQFF. CDR3 nucleotides: TGCGCCAGCCTGGCTAGCGTAGGGGATGAGCAGTTCTTC.

This chain joins TRBV5-4 and TRBJ2-3, with TRBD1 identical over 11 bases. This CDR3 has 14 amino acids. Germline values: CDR1 SGHNT, CDR2 YYREEE (reference sequence). The junction had 2 bases not matched to a gene; V was cut back by 4 bases and J by 4 bases. Written as DNA, the CDR3 is TGTGCCAGCAGCCCGGGACAGGGGGCAGATACGCAGTATTTT. This encodes CASSPGQGADTQYF.

The rearrangement uses TRBV30 and TRBJ1-3; TRBD1 agrees at 7 bases. Losses at the gene ends were 2 bases for V and 0 bases for J; bases not matched to a gene: 10. The germline V gene has CDR1 GTSNPN and CDR2 SVGIG (reference sequence). CDR3 length: 17 amino acids. CDR3 sequence (DNA): TGTGCCTGGAGTTTCACCCGCCCAGGGGGCTCTGGAAACACCATATATTTT. Amino acids: CAWSFTRPGGSGNTIYF. Supplemented by reference TRBV30 and TRBJ1-3, the full variable domain reads SQTIHQWPATLVQPVGSPLSLECTVEGTSNPNLYWYRQAAGRGLQLLFYSVGIGQISSEVPQNLSASRPQDRQFILSSKKLLLSDSGFYLCAWSFTRPGGSGNTIYFGEGSWLTVV.

The chain is built from TRBV4-1 and TRBJ2-5; 15 positions agree with TRBD2. There are 17 residues in the CDR3. Germline V CDR1 and CDR2: MGHRA, YSYEKL. After removal of 3 bases from V and 2 bases from J, the junction contained 4 bases not matched to a gene. CDR3 residues: CASSHMGLAGGQETQYF. The DNA for the CDR3 is TGCGCCAGCAGCCACATGGGACTAGCGGGGGGACAAGAGACCCAGTACTTC.

As concerns this clone: This sequence may be a read error, since a much larger clone differs from it by one base. As DNA, the CDR3 is TGTGCCAGCAGCCCGCGGACAGGGATGAACACTGAAGCTTTCTTT. It translates to CASSPRTGMNTEAFF. This sequence joins TRBV5-4 and TRBJ1-1, with TRBD1 identical over 8 bases. CDR1 and CDR2 (germline): SGHNT, YYREEE (reference sequence). CDR3 length: 15 amino acids. After removal of 4 bases from V and 0 bases from J, the junction contained 5 bases not matched to a gene.

The J gene is TRBJ2-5, the V gene TRBV24-1, with a tentative D call TRBD2 (6 bases). This CDR3 is built from 15 residues. Trimming removed 4 bases from V and 1 base from J, with 12 bases in between. Germline CDR1 KGHDR, CDR2 SFDVKD. The CDR3 here is CATSDAGTSQETQYF. As DNA, the CDR3 is TGTGCCACCAGTGACGCCGGGACTTCCCAAGAGACCCAGTACTTC.

CDR3 sequence (DNA): TGCGCCAGCAGCTACGGGTCCACTGAAGCTTTCTTT. It codes for CASSYGSTEAFF. The chain joins TRBV5-1 to TRBJ1-1; D not resolved. Germline CDR1 SGHRS, CDR2 YFSETQ. The CDR3 has 12 amino acids. Deletions cut 3 bases from V and 4 bases from J, with 7 bases between.

V gene TRBV9 combines with J gene TRBJ1-1; 9 bases fit TRBD1. There are 15 residues in the CDR3. Germline CDR1 is SGDLS and CDR2 is YYNGEE. J gave up 8 bases and V 2 bases, and 10 bases lay outside the gene matches. In DNA form, the CDR3 reads TGTGCCAGCAGCGTCTCAGGGACAGGGATTAGGGAAGCTTTCTTT. Its protein product is CASSVSGTGIREAFF.

This chain connects TRBV7-2 to TRBJ1-1, with a tentative D call TRBD1 (5 bases). V gave up 5 bases and J gave up 2 bases, with 12 bases separating them. There are 14 residues in the CDR3. CDR1 SGHTA and CDR2 FQGNSA come from the germline V gene. This CDR3 is CASSPGSANTEAFF. CDR3 nucleotide sequence: TGTGCCAGCAGCCCAGGGTCTGCTAACACTGAAGCTTTCTTT.

The chain employs TRBV9 and TRBJ1-2; 7 nucleotides align to TRBD1. Losses at the gene ends were 0 bases for V and 0 bases for J; bases not matched to a gene: 2. This CDR3 is built from 15 residues. Germline V gene sequence: CDR1 SGDLS, CDR2 YYNGEE. DNA for the CDR3: TGTGCCAGCAGCGTAGATGGGACAGCTAACTATGGCTACACCTTC. This gives the protein CASSVDGTANYGYTF.

V and J are TRBV9 and TRBJ2-1; the D is unclear. V gave up 3 bases and J gave up 0 bases, with 10 bases separating them. The V gene's germline CDR1 is SGDLS and CDR2 YYNGEE. The CDR3 runs 15 residues. This CDR3 is CASSGLMSSYNEQFF. Here the CDR3 DNA reads TGTGCCAGCAGCGGCCTTATGAGCTCCTACAATGAGCAGTTCTTC. Combining the CDR3 with reference TRBV9 and TRBJ2-1 gives the whole variable domain DSGVTQTPKHLITATGQRVTLRCSPRSGDLSVYWYQQSLDQGLQFLIQYYNGEERAKGNILERFSAQQFPDLHSELNLSSLELGDSALYFCASSGLMSSYNEQFFGPGTRLTVL.

The chain has TRBV5-1 and TRBJ2-5; the D is unclear. The CDR3 has 13 amino acids. The germline V gene encodes CDR1 SGHRS and CDR2 YFSETQ. Trimming shortened V by 0 bases and J by 5 bases, and 8 bases separated the two germline ends. In DNA form, the CDR3 reads TGCGCCAGCAGCTTGGGGTACGAGGAGACCCAGTACTTC. This encodes CASSLGYEETQYF.

As regards this clone: Other DNA sequences of this sample code for an identical CDR3. This chain connects TRBV3-1 (or the pseudogene TRBV3-2) to TRBJ1-1; 7 bases fit TRBD1. Per germline, CDR1 LGHDT and CDR2 YNNKEL (reference sequence). The V gene end was trimmed by 4 bases and the J gene end by 3 bases; junction bases not matched to a gene: 2. The CDR3 is 13 residues long. In nucleotides, the CDR3 is TGTGCCAGCAGCCTTACAGGGGACACTGAAGCTTTCTTT. Its protein product is CASSLTGDTEAFF.

V is TRBV4-2 and J is TRBJ2-5, with 10 positions matching TRBD1. The V and J ends lost 3 bases and 4 bases, in that order; junction bases with no gene match: 11. The CDR3 totals 17 residues. Per germline, CDR1 LGHNA and CDR2 YNFKEQ. The CDR3 protein is CASSQTGGAWASETQYF. DNA for the CDR3: TGTGCCAGCAGCCAGACAGGGGGCGCTTGGGCTTCAGAGACCCAGTACTTC.

J is TRBJ2-7 and V is TRBV27, with a tentative D call TRBD1 (6 bases). Trimming left V 4 bases short and J 2 bases short, with 12 bases between. Germline-derived CDR1 and CDR2 are MNHEY and SMNVEV (reference sequence). The CDR3 is 14 amino acids. The chain's CDR3 is CASSSYQGTYEQYF. The CDR3 DNA sequence: TGTGCCAGCAGTTCGTATCAGGGGACCTACGAGCAGTACTTC.

The chain carries TRBV7-2 and TRBJ2-2; D might be TRBD2 (6 bases). V lost 6 bases and J lost 4, with 12 bases in between. This CDR3 comprises 14 residues. Germline CDR1 reads SGHTA; CDR2 reads FQGNSA. Written as DNA, the CDR3 is TGTGCCAGCAGTTTTAGCGGTGCCACCGGGGAGCTGTTTTTT. Its protein product is CASSFSGATGELFF.

This chain joins TRBV7-9 and TRBJ1-4, with D unclear. CDR3 length equals 14 residues. Per germline, CDR1 SEHNR and CDR2 FQNEAQ (reference sequence). V gave up 7 bases and J gave up 5 bases, with 14 bases separating them. The chain's CDR3 is CASIRGSGNEKLFF. In DNA form, the CDR3 reads TGTGCCAGCATACGCGGGTCCGGCAATGAAAAACTGTTTTTT.

This clone has just a few counts. This sequence joins TRBV19 and TRBJ2-5; D remains ambiguous. The germline gives CDR1 LNHDA, CDR2 SQIVND (reference sequence). Trimming pared 8 bases from V and 5 bases from J, leaving 15 bases between. CDR3 length: 13 amino acids. The CDR3 here is CASSIGVWETQYF. The CDR3, as DNA: TGTGCCAGTTCCATAGGAGTTTGGGAGACCCAGTACTTC.